This is a list of T cell receptor beta chains from one sample in a study of T cell changes during pregnancy in multiple sclerosis. Produced via immunoSEQ multiplex PCR; TCRdb's table is partial and in-frame only. Of over 35,000 clones in the sample, around 89% were seen once. This specimen consisted of CD4+ T cells from peripheral blood mononuclear cells, obtained in the first trimester of pregnancy. The receptors derive from a female donor with multiple sclerosis, enrolled in a pregnancy study. Both conserved end residues are part of each CDR3. The order of the fields is V gene, D gene, clone size, J gene, CDR3 protein, CDR3 DNA. A D gene is named only where the DNA matches it firmly. Only some rows state a clone size, as once, few, many or a class for expanded clones.

>TRBV28|-|-|TRBJ2-3
CASRSGGGDTQYF
TGTGCCAGCAGAAGTGGGGGAGGAGATACGCAGTATTTT
>TRBV11-1|TRBD1|-|TRBJ2-3
CASSSGTDFTDTQYF
TGTGCCAGCAGCTCCGGGACAGACTTCACAGATACGCAGTATTTT
>TRBV15|-|-|TRBJ1-5
CATSRDRSGGNQPQHF
TGTGCCACCAGCAGAGATCGTTCAGGGGGCAATCAGCCCCAGCATTTT
>TRBV30|TRBD1|-|TRBJ1-2
CAWKEQGYGYTF
TGTGCCTGGAAGGAACAGGGGTATGGCTACACCTTC
>TRBV7-2|-|once|TRBJ2-1
CASSFNGAISYNEQFF
TGTGCCAGCAGCTTTAATGGGGCCATTTCCTACAATGAGCAGTTCTTC
>TRBV29-1|TRBD1|-|TRBJ2-2
CSVEQTATGTGELFF
TGCAGCGTTGAGCAGACAGCGACAGGGACCGGGGAGCTGTTTTTT
>TRBV7-8|TRBD1|-|TRBJ1-2
CASSFAGQGDYGYTF
TGTGCCAGCAGCTTTGCGGGACAGGGTGACTATGGCTACACCTTC
>TRBV2|TRBD1|-|TRBJ2-3
CARTGAGDTQYF
TGTGCCAGGACAGGGGCGGGAGATACGCAGTATTTT
>TRBV5-1|TRBD1|-|TRBJ2-7
CASSGWDRGPQQYF
TGCGCCAGCAGCGGGTGGGACAGGGGGCCACAGCAGTACTTC
>TRBV30|-|once|TRBJ2-2
CAWKWTAGELFF
TGTGCCTGGAAATGGACTGCCGGGGAGCTGTTTTTT
>TRBV30|-|-|TRBJ2-1
CAWSEQGYNEQFF
TGTGCCTGGTCCGAACAGGGCTACAATGAGCAGTTCTTC
>TRBV19|TRBD1|-|TRBJ1-5
CASSPRTGQGSQPQHF
TGTGCCAGTAGTCCCAGGACAGGGCAGGGTAGTCAGCCCCAGCATTTT
>TRBV5-1|-|once|TRBJ1-1
CASSLQGLETEAFF
TGCGCCAGCAGCCTACAGGGTTTGGAGACTGAAGCTTTCTTT
>TRBV12-5|TRBD1|-|TRBJ1-1
CASGLGGTAMNTEAFF
TGTGCTAGTGGTTTGGGGGGGACAGCAATGAACACTGAAGCTTTCTTT
>TRBV30|TRBD2|-|TRBJ2-1
CAWIRRLIGGSSYNEQFF
TGTGCCTGGATTAGGAGACTCATCGGGGGGAGCTCCTACAATGAGCAGTTCTTC
>TRBV25-1|TRBD2|-|TRBJ2-1
CASSAQTSGPRKDEQFF
TGTGCCAGCAGTGCACAGACTAGCGGGCCCCGGAAGGATGAGCAGTTCTTC
>TRBV9|-|-|TRBJ2-6
CASSVWTEGANVLTF
TGTGCCAGCAGCGTATGGACAGAGGGGGCCAACGTCCTGACTTTC
>TRBV7-2|-|-|TRBJ2-3
CASSLSGGTDTQYF
TGTGCCAGCAGCTTATCCGGGGGCACAGATACGCAGTATTTT
>TRBV7-3|-|few|TRBJ2-5
CASSLTGSPQETQYF
TGTGCCAGCAGCTTAACAGGGAGCCCTCAAGAGACCCAGTACTTC
>TRBV30|TRBD2|once|TRBJ2-1
CAYLRGASGRHNEQFF
TGTGCCTACCTTCGTGGGGCTAGCGGGAGACACAATGAGCAGTTCTTC
>TRBV6-6|TRBD1|-|TRBJ1-2
CASSTPDRGNYGYTF
TGTGCCAGCAGTACCCCGGACAGGGGTAACTATGGCTACACCTTC
>TRBV5-6|-|-|TRBJ2-5
CASSPSPLRLRGDQYF
TGTGCCAGCAGCCCCTCCCCCTTACGCTTGCGCGGGGACCAGTACTTC
>TRBV7-8|-|-|TRBJ1-1
CASSSRRFGGTEAFF
TGTGCCAGCAGCTCAAGACGCTTCGGGGGCACTGAAGCTTTCTTT
>TRBV7-2|TRBD2|-|TRBJ2-2
CASSFRLAGYTGELFF
TGTGCCAGCAGCTTCAGACTAGCGGGATACACCGGGGAGCTGTTTTTT
>TRBV27|TRBD2|-|TRBJ2-7
CASKPYGIGGGPEEQYF
TGTGCCAGCAAGCCCTACGGTATCGGGGGGGGCCCAGAAGAGCAGTACTTC
>TRBV18|-|-|TRBJ1-2
CASSQGERYGYTF
TGTGCCAGCTCACAGGGGGAGCGCTATGGCTACACCTTC
>TRBV7-9|-|-|TRBJ2-2
CASSGGFDTGELFF
TGTGCCAGCAGCGGGGGGTTTGACACCGGGGAGCTGTTTTTT
>TRBV4-2|-|-|TRBJ1-1
CASSQDFILGAEAFF
TGTGCCAGCAGCCAAGATTTCATTTTAGGGGCGGAGGCTTTCTTT
>TRBV5-1|TRBD2|-|TRBJ2-5
CASSLSVQGGETQYF
TGCGCCAGCAGCTTGTCGGTGCAGGGAGGGGAGACCCAGTACTTC
>TRBV7-8|-|-|TRBJ1-1
CASSKWMDMNTEAFF
TGTGCCAGCAGCAAATGGATGGACATGAACACTGAAGCTTTCTTT
>TRBV7-2|-|-|TRBJ2-1
CASSRYLDEQFF
TGTGCCAGCAGCCGTTACTTAGATGAGCAGTTCTTC
>TRBV5-5|-|-|TRBJ2-1
CASSLTFLREGGLNEQFF
TGTGCCAGCAGCTTGACATTCCTTAGAGAGGGGGGGTTAAATGAGCAGTTCTTC
>TRBV30|-|-|TRBJ2-5
CAWTTGIRTQYF
TGTGCCTGGACAACAGGTATAAGGACCCAGTACTTC
>TRBV18|-|-|TRBJ2-7
CASSPTDGSSYEQYF
TGTGCCAGCTCACCAACGGACGGGAGCTCCTACGAGCAGTACTTC
>TRBV11-3|TRBD2|-|TRBJ2-1
CASSPASVVGGFGNEQFF
TGTGCCAGCAGCCCAGCTTCGGTAGTCGGGGGGTTCGGCAATGAGCAGTTCTTC
>TRBV5-5|-|-|TRBJ1-2
CASSLGVVDLYGYTF
TGTGCCAGCAGCTTGGGAGTGGTAGATCTCTATGGCTACACCTTC
>TRBV7-2|TRBD1|-|TRBJ1-2
CASSSGGSNYGYTF
TGTGCCAGCAGCTCAGGGGGCTCTAACTATGGCTACACCTTC
>TRBV6-4|TRBD1|-|TRBJ1-2
CASRNSGGSGYTF
TGTGCCAGCCGCAATTCAGGGGGCAGCGGCTACACCTTC
>TRBV5-1|-|once|TRBJ1-4
CASSRRGAGNEKLFF
TGCGCCAGCAGCCGGCGGGGGGCAGGAAATGAAAAACTGTTTTTT
>TRBV6-6|TRBD1|-|TRBJ2-7
CASNLDRGRGNDEQYF
TGTGCCAGCAACTTAGACAGGGGGCGAGGGAACGACGAGCAGTACTTC
>TRBV18|TRBD1|-|TRBJ2-3
CASSPGRQGNTQYF
TGTGCCAGCTCACCGGGGAGACAGGGCAATACGCAGTATTTT
>TRBV7-2|-|-|TRBJ2-7
CASSSPHSGGMIQYF
TGTGCCAGCAGCTCCCCCCACAGCGGAGGAATGATTCAGTACTTC
>TRBV5-1|-|once|TRBJ2-1
CASSGSASSYNEQFF
TGCGCCAGCAGCGGTAGCGCGAGCTCCTACAATGAGCAGTTCTTC
>TRBV18|TRBD1|-|TRBJ1-5
CASSLNQYRGNSQPQHF
TGTGCCAGCTCACTTAACCAGTACAGGGGAAACAGTCAGCCCCAGCATTTT
>TRBV6-5|TRBD1|once|TRBJ2-7
CAVQGAFGYEQYF
TGTGCCGTACAGGGGGCGTTCGGGTACGAGCAGTACTTC
>TRBV19|TRBD2|-|TRBJ2-1
CASSLAGGNFYNEQFF
TGTGCCAGTAGTCTAGCGGGGGGAAATTTCTACAATGAGCAGTTCTTC
>TRBV21-1|-|-|TRBJ1-2
CASPPVGGGFSYGYTF
TGTGCCAGCCCTCCGGTGGGGGGGGGCTTCAGCTATGGCTACACCTTC
>TRBV11-3|-|-|TRBJ2-7
CASSLAGLDEQYF
TGTGCCAGCAGCTTAGCAGGGCTAGACGAGCAGTACTTC
>TRBV30|-|-|TRBJ2-6
CAWRHRALISGANVLTF
TGTGCCTGGAGACACAGGGCCTTAATCTCTGGGGCCAACGTCCTGACTTTC
>TRBV6-6|TRBD1|-|TRBJ2-1
CASSYASGTGPIKQFF
TGTGCCAGCAGTTACGCATCCGGGACAGGCCCAATTAAGCAGTTCTTC
>TRBV4-3|-|-|TRBJ2-6
CASSQEGGVRSGANVLTF
TGCGCCAGCAGCCAAGAAGGGGGGGTTCGGTCTGGGGCCAACGTCCTGACTTTC
>TRBV10-3|TRBD1|-|TRBJ2-5
CATQTGGETQYF
TGTGCCACCCAGACAGGGGGGGAGACCCAGTACTTC
>TRBV19|-|-|TRBJ1-1
CAITKTDMVSNTEAFF
TGTGCCATTACCAAGACAGACATGGTCTCGAACACTGAAGCTTTCTTT
>TRBV6-1|TRBD1|-|TRBJ1-4
CASSRGDRDEKLFF
TGTGCCAGCAGCAGGGGGGACCGGGATGAAAAACTGTTTTTT
>TRBV7-2|-|-|TRBJ1-6
CASSPRPAGLNSPLHF
TGTGCCAGCAGCCCTAGGCCGGCCGGGTTGAATTCACCCCTCCACTTT